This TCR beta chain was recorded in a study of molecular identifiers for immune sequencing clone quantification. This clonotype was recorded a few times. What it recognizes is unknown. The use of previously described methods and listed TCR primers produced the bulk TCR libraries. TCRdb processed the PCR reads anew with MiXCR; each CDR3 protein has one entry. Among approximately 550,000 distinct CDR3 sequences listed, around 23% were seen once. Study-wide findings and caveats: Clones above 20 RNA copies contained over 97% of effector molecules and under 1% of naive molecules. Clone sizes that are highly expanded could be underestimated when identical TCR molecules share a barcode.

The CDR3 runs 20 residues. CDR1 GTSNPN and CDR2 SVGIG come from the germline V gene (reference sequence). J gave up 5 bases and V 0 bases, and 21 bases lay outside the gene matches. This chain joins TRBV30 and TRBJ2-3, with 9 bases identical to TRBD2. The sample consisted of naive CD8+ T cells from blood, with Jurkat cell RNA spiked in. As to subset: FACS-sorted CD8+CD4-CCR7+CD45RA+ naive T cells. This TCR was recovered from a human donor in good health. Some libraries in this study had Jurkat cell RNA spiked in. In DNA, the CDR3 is TGTGCCTGGAGTGTATACTCAAGCCGCCCTAGCGGGAAAAGCGTAGATACGCAGTATTTT. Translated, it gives CAWSVYSSRPSGKSVDTQYF.